This T cell receptor (beta chain) was documented in a study of T cell responses to AZD1222 COVID-19 vaccine. Points from the study as a whole: It was only a handful of AZD1222 recipients who were seropositive at baseline. Clonal diversity may have been underestimated in mostly white British donors. Once two AZD1222 doses were given, Spike-specific TCR breadth and depth went up. Mapped onto spike, vaccine-associated CD4 TCRs spanned it and were dominant at 160-218 and 743-854.

Some clones are missing from TCRdb's copy, which holds only in-frame ones; the method was immunoSEQ multiplex PCR. The profile shows roughly 140,000 clones, 88% of them singletons. The germline V gene has CDR1 SGHRS and CDR2 YFSETQ. V shed 0 bases and J shed 8 bases, with 14 bases lying between them. CDR3 length: 14 residues. Regarding this clone: Its specificity is unknown.

The sequencing here drew on peripheral blood, taken on day 0 of MenACWY control vaccination. This sequence was found in an adult in good health. V and J are TRBV5-1 and TRBJ1-1, with a weak D call TRBD1 (5 bases). In nucleotides, the CDR3 is TGCGCCAGCAGCTTGGGAGAAGGAAGGGGAGAAGCTTTCTTT. This gives the protein CASSLGEGRGEAFF.